These T cell receptor beta chains were read from a single sample in a study of cytomegalovirus exposure and HLA in healthy donors. Only in-frame clones appear in the TCRdb table, and some are missing; sequencing was by immunoSEQ multiplex PCR. The table shows fewer than 150,000 clones, with about 16% occurring only once. Sequenced: PBMCs. These receptors came from a woman aged 18-30 years in good health and CMV-seronegative. Both conserved end residues are part of each CDR3.

j_call v_call cdr3_aa
TRBJ1-2 TRBV7-2 CASSLATTGYKDGYTF
TRBJ1-2 TRBV7-2 CASGQAINYGYTF
TRBJ2-7 TRBV6-1 CAIELAGTYEQYF
TRBJ2-3 TRBV4-1 CASSQDRDYTSTDTQYF
TRBJ2-4 TRBV7-9 CASSLVASGGKNIQYF
TRBJ1-1 TRBV29-1 CSVVVRSEGLGAFF
TRBJ1-2 TRBV6-6 CASTPKGNGYTF
TRBJ2-1 TRBV6-5 CASSYTAGGVYNEQFF
TRBJ2-1 TRBV9 CASRGEASGNEQFF
TRBJ2-1 TRBV15 CATSRSMSSYNEQFF
TRBJ2-7 TRBV7-2 CASRTLAGVSYEQYF
TRBJ2-2 TRBV5-1 CASNRDRNTGELFF
TRBJ2-2 TRBV7-8 CASSLWGTSTGELFF
TRBJ1-2 TRBV2 CASSDGTGYNYGYTF
TRBJ2-5 TRBV10-2 CASSAQGGQETQYF
TRBJ2-3 TRBV5-1 CASSSAQLRDTQYF
TRBJ1-1 TRBV6-5 CAIRDRGSEAFF
TRBJ1-1 TRBV2 CASRGTFLATEAFF
TRBJ1-5 TRBV27 CASSLRAGGFQPQHF
TRBJ1-2 TRBV6-5 CASSRGQGIYGYTF
TRBJ1-2 TRBV25-1 CASREDRVGGYTF
TRBJ2-6 TRBV9 CASSPSPGQGLSGANVLTF
TRBJ2-3 TRBV6-4 CASSASGDTDTQYF
TRBJ1-5 TRBV19 CASKAPGGQQNQPQHF
TRBJ2-1 TRBV4-3 CASSQDWLAGLCEQFF
TRBJ1-2 TRBV28 CASSLTITQGMIGYTF
TRBJ1-1 TRBV2 CASSVRSNTEAFF
TRBJ2-5 TRBV5-4 CASSTRNRETQYF
TRBJ2-1 TRBV5-1 CASTLAGGPGNEQFF
TRBJ2-5 TRBV29-1 CSVGFPKGVYQETQYF
TRBJ2-3 TRBV4-2 CASSQIGTGITDTQYF
TRBJ1-4 TRBV25-1 CASSEQDSFEKLFF
TRBJ2-6 TRBV2 CASSEALNRVYSGANVLTF
TRBJ2-1 TRBV5-1 CASSLGLAAFYNEQFF
TRBJ2-7 TRBV6-5 CASSPAGTGGYEQYF
TRBJ2-1 TRBV2 CASNYLGLARDEQFF
TRBJ1-2 TRBV19 CASSIPGNYGYTF
TRBJ2-3 TRBV11-3 CASSAGGADTQYF
TRBJ1-1 TRBV27 CASSDPPRYTEAFF
TRBJ2-7 TRBV2 CASSGNLAGGQYF
TRBJ2-5 TRBV10-3 CAISGGTAETQYF
TRBJ2-2 TRBV19 CASSISAGVGSGELFF
TRBJ2-7 TRBV13 CASSQPLRDRSYEQYF
TRBJ1-2 TRBV9 CASSERTGVYGYTF
TRBJ1-6 TRBV19 CASSIGPGGYSPLHF
TRBJ2-1 TRBV27 CASSFLGASGREGEQFF
TRBJ1-4 TRBV19 CASSPDREGEKLFF
TRBJ2-3 TRBV25-1 CASSDGQGGRDTQYF
TRBJ2-1 TRBV2 CASSEFLEGFF
TRBJ1-5 TRBV5-6 CATPIRGNQPQHF
TRBJ2-4 TRBV5-6 CASSLAGQGGRYF
TRBJ2-5 TRBV9 CASSVELSGSGETQYF
TRBJ2-7 TRBV19 CASSTRDSYEQYF
TRBJ2-1 TRBV12-2 CASRLKALGGGLDEQFF
TRBJ1-2 TRBV28 CASSSLDYGYTF
TRBJ2-5 TRBV15 CATSRGLAGETQYF
TRBJ2-3 TRBV5-4 CASNTRDTTTDTQYF
TRBJ2-3 TRBV15 CATSRYGAVDTQYF
TRBJ2-7 TRBV14 CASSQTTSGPTYEQYF
TRBJ1-6 TRBV30 CAWNQQGGNSPLHF